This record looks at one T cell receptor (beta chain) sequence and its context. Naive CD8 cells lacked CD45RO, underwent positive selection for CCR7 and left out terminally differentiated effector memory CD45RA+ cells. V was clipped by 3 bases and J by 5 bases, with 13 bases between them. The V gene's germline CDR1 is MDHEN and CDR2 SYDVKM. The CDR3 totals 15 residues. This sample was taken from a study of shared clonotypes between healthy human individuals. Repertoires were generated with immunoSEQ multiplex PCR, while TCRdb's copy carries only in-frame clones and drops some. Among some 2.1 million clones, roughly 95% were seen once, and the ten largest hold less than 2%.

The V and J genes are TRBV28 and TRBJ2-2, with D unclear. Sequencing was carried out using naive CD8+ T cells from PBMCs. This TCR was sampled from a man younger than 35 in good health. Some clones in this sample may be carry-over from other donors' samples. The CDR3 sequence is CASSFERVGTGELFF. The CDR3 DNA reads TGTGCCAGCAGTTTTGAAAGGGTGGGAACCGGGGAGCTGTTTTTT.